The clone carrying this T cell receptor beta chain has just a few counts. Its cognate antigen is unknown. The data are from a study of identical twins. Study-wide findings and caveats: Researchers reported weaker excess twin sharing in beta out-of-frame sequences. A cross-sectional statistical analysis, not follow-up of the same donors, supported the conclusions.

The authors used template switching to add a universal primer site and gave cDNA unique molecular identifiers. TCRdb fed the 5' RACE reads into MiXCR, producing one record per CDR3 protein. Of about 100,000 distinct CDR3 sequences listed, 5.9% are singletons. All donors were healthy Caucasians. From germline, CDR1 is MNHEY and CDR2 SVGAGI. This CDR3 is built from 17 residues. Between the trimmed V and J ends, which lost 4 bases and 6 bases, there was a span of 24 bases. Sequencing was done on a sample of memory T cells sorted from blood. The V call is TRBV6-5, the J call TRBJ1-2, with D possibly matching TRBD1 (6 bases). The source is a woman aged 45-65 years in good health. CDR3 in DNA: TGTGCCAGCAGTTTCTCTTCCACAGGGAAGTCGCTTAATGGCTACACCTTC. Amino acid sequence: CASSFSSTGKSLNGYTF.